One sample yielded the 30 T cell receptor beta chains listed below, sequenced in a study of T cell responses to AZD1222 COVID-19 vaccine. This table comes from immunoSEQ multiplex PCR, and its TCRdb copy is limited to in-frame clones, with some not included. This sample has some 110,000 clones, with approximately 86% found just once. The sample in question was peripheral blood, obtained 28 days after the second dose of the MenACWY control vaccine. Source of these receptors: an adult who received the MenACWY meningococcal vaccine as a control.

DNA of the CDR3: TGTGCCAGTAGTATGTCAGGGACAGGTGTGAACACCGGGGAGCTGTTTTTT. This translates into CASSMSGTGVNTGELFF. The J gene is TRBJ2-2, the V gene TRBV19; TRBD1 matches 8 bases. J lost 1 base, V lost 3 bases, and 7 bases had no gene match. Germline-derived CDR1 and CDR2 are LNHDA and SQIVND (reference sequence). This CDR3 spans 17 amino acids.

The chain recombines TRBV5-8 with TRBJ1-5, with D hard to call. Trimming took off 1 base at V and 4 bases at J, with 18 bases between the two ends. The CDR3 is 17 amino acids. Per germline, CDR1 SGHTS and CDR2 YDEGEE. This chain's CDR3 is CASSLFFIDGENQPQHF. The CDR3 coding sequence is TGTGCCAGCAGCTTGTTTTTTATCGACGGCGAGAATCAGCCCCAGCATTTT.

This clone is a singleton in its sample. The chain links TRBV4-2 to TRBJ2-5; the match to TRBD1 covers 7 bases. The CDR3 has 18 residues. CDR1 and CDR2 from the germline V gene are LGHNA and YNFKEQ. V shed 0 bases, J shed 0 bases, and the junction held 10 bases outside the gene matches. The CDR3 loop is CASSQEKARGTDQETQYF. In nucleotides, the CDR3 is TGTGCCAGCAGCCAAGAAAAGGCTCGTGGGACAGACCAAGAGACCCAGTACTTC.

V usage is TRBV13 and J usage is TRBJ1-2; perhaps TRBD1 as D (6 bases). The germline V and J ends were trimmed by 4 bases and 3 bases, with 21 bases remaining between them. Germline V gene data show CDR1 as PRHDT and CDR2 as FYEKMQ (reference sequence). The CDR3 runs 17 residues. The CDR3 coding sequence is TGTGCCAGCAGCTCCGGAGGGAACAGGGTAAAGGACTATGGCTACACCTTC. Amino acid sequence: CASSSGGNRVKDYGYTF.

This clone was seen a single time. V and J are TRBV18 and TRBJ2-1; 8 bases match TRBD1. Trimming cost V 2 bases and J 2 bases; bases outside gene matches: 14. The CDR3 spans 19 residues. Per the germline V gene, CDR1 is KGHSH and CDR2 is LQKENI. This CDR3 reads CASSPEFASTGVTYNEQFF. In DNA form, the CDR3 reads TGTGCCAGCTCACCAGAGTTCGCGTCGACAGGGGTAACCTACAATGAGCAGTTCTTC. The variable domain in full, completed from reference TRBV18 and TRBJ2-1, reads NAGVMQNPRHLVRRRGQEARLRCSPMKGHSHVYWYRQLPEEGLKFMVYLQKENIIDESGMPKERFSAEFPKEGPSILRIQQVVRGDSAAYFCASSPEFASTGVTYNEQFFGPGTRLTVL.

This sequence joins TRBV2 and TRBJ2-7, with unresolved D. Deletions cut 3 bases from V and 1 base from J, with 10 bases between. Germline assignment: CDR1 SNHLY and CDR2 FYNNEI. The CDR3 is made up of 14 amino acids. The CDR3 reads CASSDVGLSYEQYF. The CDR3 DNA sequence: TGTGCCAGCAGTGATGTGGGCCTATCCTACGAGCAGTACTTC.

The chain carries TRBV27 and TRBJ1-6; D is ambiguous. CDR3 size: 12 residues. Trimming took 3 bases from V and 10 from J, leaving 7 bases between them. CDR1 is MNHEY, CDR2 SMNVEV, per germline (reference sequence). The CDR3 loop reads CASSFGLSPLHF. The CDR3 DNA follows: TGTGCCAGCAGTTTCGGGCTATCACCCCTCCACTTT.

This clone has a handful of counts. The chain employs TRBV7-2 and TRBJ2-1; D uncertain. Germline loops: CDR1 SGHTA, CDR2 FQGNSA. V lost 1 base and J lost 8, with 15 bases in between. CDR3 length: 15 amino acids. The CDR3 nucleotides read TGTGCCAGCAGCTTAGAGTCCCGACTGTTCGATGAGCAGTTCTTC. Translation: CASSLESRLFDEQFF.

Of note for this clone: The sample contains more than one DNA sequence encoding this CDR3. The chain combines TRBV27 with TRBJ2-7; tentatively, D is TRBD2 (6 bases). The CDR3 contains 14 residues. Germline CDR1 and CDR2: MNHEY and SMNVEV (reference sequence). V gave up 3 bases and J gave up 0 bases, with 9 bases separating them. The CDR3 loop reads CASSFSGVSYEQYF. The CDR3 coding sequence is TGTGCCAGCAGTTTTTCGGGGGTCTCCTACGAGCAGTACTTC.

The chain employs TRBV28 and TRBJ2-5, with D maybe TRBD2 (5 bases). V dropped 7 bases and J dropped 1 base, with 16 bases sitting between them. The CDR3 is made up of 15 amino acids. Per germline, CDR1 MDHEN and CDR2 SYDVKM. CDR3 sequence: CASKNPAGPQETQYF. CDR3 DNA sequence: TGTGCCAGCAAAAACCCTGCGGGTCCCCAAGAGACCCAGTACTTC.

The genes are TRBV2 and TRBJ1-4; D remains ambiguous. Germline lookup yields CDR1 SNHLY and CDR2 FYNNEI. Deletions cut 1 base from V and 5 bases from J, with 8 bases between. CDR3 size: 14 residues. This CDR3 is CASSEGSQNEKLFF. CDR3 nucleotide sequence: TGTGCCAGCAGTGAAGGGTCACAGAATGAAAAACTGTTTTTT. The complete variable domain, with remaining parts taken from reference TRBV2 and TRBJ1-4, reads EPEVTQTPSHQVTQMGQEVILRCVPISNHLYFYWYRQILGQKVEFLVSFYNNEISEKSEIFDDQFSVERPDGSNFTLKIRSTKLEDSAMYFCASSEGSQNEKLFFGSGTQLSVL.

The rearrangement joins TRBV5-5 to TRBJ2-7; TRBD1 matches 7 bases. With 0 bases clipped from V and 0 bases from J, the junction kept 6 bases outside the gene matches. The CDR3 has 16 amino acids. From germline, CDR1 is SGHKS and CDR2 YYEKEE (reference sequence). Here the CDR3 DNA reads TGTGCCAGCAGCTTGGCCCCGGGACAGAACTCCTACGAGCAGTACTTC. It encodes CASSLAPGQNSYEQYF.

J is TRBJ1-1 and V is TRBV7-9, with D hard to call. Germline loops: CDR1 SEHNR, CDR2 FQNEAQ (reference sequence). The CDR3 sequence is 11 residues long. With 5 bases removed from V and 4 bases from J, the gap between germline ends came to 5 bases. As DNA, the CDR3 is TGTGCCAGCAGCCGTAGCACTGAAGCTTTCTTT. Its translation: CASSRSTEAFF.

As to this clone: One end of the junction varies from germline; a read error may be responsible. The gene calls are TRBV6-1 and TRBJ1-2, with 8 bases identical to TRBD1. Germline CDR1 MNHNS, CDR2 SASEGT. The CDR3 sequence is 13 residues long. The CDR3 DNA reads TGTGCCAGCAGGGAAGACAGGGGCTATGGCTACACCTTC. Protein sequence: CASREDRGYGYTF.

The chain carries TRBV24-1 and TRBJ1-2, with 8 bases fitting TRBD1. The CDR3 consists of 15 residues. Germline CDR1 reads KGHDR; CDR2 reads SFDVKD. Trimming cost V 3 bases and J 6 bases; bases outside gene matches: 8. The CDR3 reads CATSDPVRGRDGYTF. CDR3 DNA sequence: TGTGCCACCAGTGATCCGGTCAGGGGGCGGGATGGCTACACCTTC.

The J gene is TRBJ1-2, the V gene TRBV19, with D tentatively TRBD1 (5 bases). The germline V gene encodes CDR1 LNHDA and CDR2 SQIVND (reference sequence). With 7 bases removed from V and 1 base from J, the gap between germline ends came to 10 bases. The CDR3 is 13 residues long. CDR3 sequence (DNA): TGTGCCAGTAAATCAGGGAATAACTATGGCTACACCTTC. Translating gives CASKSGNNYGYTF.

J is TRBJ2-1 and V is TRBV7-9; 9 bases are shared with TRBD1. The germline V gene has CDR1 SEHNR and CDR2 FQNEAQ (reference sequence). After removal of 5 bases from V and 2 bases from J, the junction contained 4 bases not matched to a gene. The CDR3 loop spans 15 amino acids. DNA of the CDR3: TGTGCCAGCAGCCTGGACAGGGGACCCTACAATGAGCAGTTCTTC. This translates into CASSLDRGPYNEQFF.

The chain joins TRBV7-9 to TRBJ2-1; TRBD2 is a possible D gene (6 bases). V shed 5 bases and J shed 8 bases, with 16 bases lying between them. CDR1 SEHNR and CDR2 FQNEAQ come from the germline V gene (reference sequence). The CDR3 sequence is 14 residues long. The CDR3 coding sequence is TGTGCCAGCAGCGAAGACGGGGCTAGCGATGAGCAGTTCTTC. It translates to CASSEDGASDEQFF. Full variable domain (missing parts from reference TRBV7-9 and TRBJ2-1): DTGVSQNPRHKITKRGQNVTFRCDPISEHNRLYWYRQTLGQGPEFLTYFQNEAQLEKSRLLSDRFSAERPKGSFSTLEIQRTEQGDSAMYLCASSEDGASDEQFFGPGTRLTVL.

V usage is TRBV27 and J usage is TRBJ2-5; weak D call: TRBD2 (7 bases). The V end lost 4 bases, the J end lost 5 bases, and 17 bases lay between the germline ends. CDR3 length: 15 amino acids. The germline gives CDR1 MNHEY, CDR2 SMNVEV (reference sequence). Here the CDR3 DNA reads TGTGCCAGCAGTTCTGCGGGGGCCGGGGAGGAGACCCAGTACTTC. Translating gives CASSSAGAGEETQYF.

Comment on this clone: Mismatch with germline at one junction end may stem from a read error. This chain connects TRBV28 to TRBJ2-2, with a weak D call TRBD1 (5 bases). The germline V gene has CDR1 MDHEN and CDR2 SYDVKM. The CDR3 extends over 14 amino acids. In nucleotides, the CDR3 is TGTACCAGCAGTTTAGACAGTATCACCGGGGAGCTGTTTTTT. It translates to CTSSLDSITGELFF.

The J gene is TRBJ2-3, the V gene TRBV7-2; no firm D call. V lost 5 bases and J lost 0, with 12 bases in between. The CDR3 covers 15 residues. Germline-derived CDR1 and CDR2 are SGHTA and FQGNSA. The CDR3 nucleotides read TGTGCCAGCAGCCCGCGCGGCCGGAGCACAGATACGCAGTATTTT. This codes for CASSPRGRSTDTQYF.

There are a few counts of this clone. The chain employs TRBV21-1 and TRBJ2-2; the table calls TRBD1, which could not be checked here. TRBV21-1 is tagged as a pseudogene. This CDR3 spans 15 amino acids. This chain's CDR3 is CASYLPGQHTGELFF. The CDR3, as DNA: TGTGCCAGCTACCTTCCGGGACAGCACACCGGGGAGCTGTTTTTT.

This clone has only one observation. The J gene is TRBJ2-1, the V gene TRBV5-4; 8 bases fit TRBD1. This CDR3 is built from 16 residues. V dropped 3 bases and J dropped 3; count of bases not matched to a gene: 8. Germline values: CDR1 SGHNT, CDR2 YYREEE (reference sequence). This CDR3 is CASSSKSGTGYNEQFF. DNA of the CDR3: TGTGCCAGCAGCTCGAAGTCCGGGACAGGCTACAATGAGCAGTTCTTC.

In this sample, this clone turned up once. The rearrangement links TRBV3-1 (or the pseudogene TRBV3-2) to TRBJ2-7; D call uncertain. Germline V gene lookup returns CDR1 LGHDT and CDR2 YNNKEL (reference sequence). V was clipped by 4 bases and J by 3 bases, with 10 bases between them. The CDR3 spans 13 residues. The chain's CDR3 is CASSRVNSYEQYF. CDR3 DNA: TGTGCCAGCAGCCGAGTAAACAGCTACGAGCAGTACTTC.

V gene TRBV3-1 (or the pseudogene TRBV3-2) combines with J gene TRBJ1-2; D gene unclear. The CDR3 is 14 residues long. Per germline, CDR1 LGHDT and CDR2 YNNKEL (reference sequence). V was pared by 1 base and J by 4 bases, with 10 bases between. Here the CDR3 reads CASSQGALTYGYTF. In DNA, the CDR3 is TGTGCCAGCAGCCAAGGTGCACTGACCTATGGCTACACCTTC.

This clone appeared a few times. The chain's CDR3 is CASSLKAGPNQPQHF. As DNA, the CDR3 is TGTGCCAGCAGCTTAAAAGCAGGGCCCAATCAGCCCCAGCATTTT. The chain carries TRBV7-2 and TRBJ1-5; the D gene is possibly TRBD1 (5 bases). The CDR3 is 15 residues long. CDR1 is SGHTA and CDR2 is FQGNSA in the germline V gene. Between the trimmed V and J ends, which lost 2 bases and 3 bases, there was a span of 11 bases.

The V and J genes are TRBV5-4 and TRBJ1-1; 8 bases line up with TRBD1. V shed 10 bases and J 7 bases; nucleotides not matched to a gene: 12. Germline loops: CDR1 SGHNT, CDR2 YYREEE (reference sequence). CDR3 length equals 13 residues. Here the CDR3 DNA reads TGTGCCGGCCTCAAACCGGGACAGGTTGAAGCTTTCTTT. As protein: CAGLKPGQVEAFF.

The chain recombines TRBV3-1 (or the pseudogene TRBV3-2) with TRBJ1-2; no clear D. This CDR3 is built from 14 residues. Germline values: CDR1 LGHDT, CDR2 YNNKEL (reference sequence). Trimming left V 1 base short and J 7 bases short, with 13 bases between. The chain's CDR3 is CASSQGFMGVGYTF. The CDR3 nucleotides are TGTGCCAGCAGCCAAGGTTTTATGGGTGTTGGCTACACCTTC.

This chain links TRBV7-8 with TRBJ1-5; D perhaps matches TRBD1 (6 bases). Germline loops: CDR1 SGHVS, CDR2 FQNEAQ. The length of the CDR3 is 14 residues. Trimming pared 5 bases from V and 8 bases from J, leaving 16 bases between. Here the CDR3 reads CASSLGQPEKPQHF. Written as DNA, the CDR3 is TGTGCCAGCAGCCTAGGACAGCCCGAAAAGCCCCAGCATTTT.

The rearrangement joins TRBV7-9 to TRBJ1-2; D remains ambiguous. Germline V lookup: CDR1 SEHNR, CDR2 FQNEAQ (reference sequence). V lost 1 base and J 4 bases, leaving 7 bases between the germline ends. The CDR3 sequence is 13 residues long. CDR3 bases: TGTGCCAGCAGCTTAGTCTCGGGCTATGGCTACACCTTC. As protein: CASSLVSGYGYTF.